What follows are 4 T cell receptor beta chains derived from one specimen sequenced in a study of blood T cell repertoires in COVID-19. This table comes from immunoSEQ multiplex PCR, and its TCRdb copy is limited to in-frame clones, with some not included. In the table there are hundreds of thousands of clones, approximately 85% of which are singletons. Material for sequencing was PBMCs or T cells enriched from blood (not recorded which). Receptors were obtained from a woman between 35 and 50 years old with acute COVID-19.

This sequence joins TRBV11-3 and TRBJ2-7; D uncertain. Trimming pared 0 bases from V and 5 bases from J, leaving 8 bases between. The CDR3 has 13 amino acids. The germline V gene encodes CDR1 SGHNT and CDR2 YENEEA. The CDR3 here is CASSLDQLNEQYF. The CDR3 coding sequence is TGTGCCAGCAGCTTAGACCAACTCAACGAGCAGTACTTC. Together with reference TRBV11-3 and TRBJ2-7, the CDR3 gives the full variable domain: EAGVVQSPRYKIIEKKQPVAFWCNPISGHNTLYWYLQNLGQGPELLIRYENEEAVDDSQLPKDRFSAERLKGVDSTLKIQPAELGDSAVYLCASSLDQLNEQYFGPGTRLTVT.

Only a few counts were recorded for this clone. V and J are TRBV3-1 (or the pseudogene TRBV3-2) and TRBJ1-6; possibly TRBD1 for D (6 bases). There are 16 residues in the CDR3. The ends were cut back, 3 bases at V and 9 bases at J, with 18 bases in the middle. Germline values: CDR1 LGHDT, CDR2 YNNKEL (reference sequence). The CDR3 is CASSHSGQGLFSPLHF. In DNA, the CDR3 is TGTGCCAGCAGCCACTCGGGGCAGGGGCTGTTTTCACCCCTCCACTTT.

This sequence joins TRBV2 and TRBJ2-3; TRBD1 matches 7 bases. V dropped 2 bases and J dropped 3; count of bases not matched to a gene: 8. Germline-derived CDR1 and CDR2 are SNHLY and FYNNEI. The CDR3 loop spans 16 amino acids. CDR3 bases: TGTGCCAGCAGTGAACAACAGGGGAGAGGGACAGATACGCAGTATTTT. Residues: CASSEQQGRGTDTQYF. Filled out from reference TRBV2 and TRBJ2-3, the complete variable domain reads EPEVTQTPSHQVTQMGQEVILRCVPISNHLYFYWYRQILGQKVEFLVSFYNNEISEKSEIFDDQFSVERPDGSNFTLKIRSTKLEDSAMYFCASSEQQGRGTDTQYFGPGTRLTVL.

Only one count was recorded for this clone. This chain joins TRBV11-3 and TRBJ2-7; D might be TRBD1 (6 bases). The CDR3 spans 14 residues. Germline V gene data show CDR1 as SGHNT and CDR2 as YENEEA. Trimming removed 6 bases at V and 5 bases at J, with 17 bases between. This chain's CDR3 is CASSQGARGDEQYF. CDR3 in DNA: TGTGCCAGCAGTCAAGGCGCCAGGGGCGACGAGCAGTACTTC.